The present entry profiles one T cell receptor beta chain with its context. The antigen it recognizes is unknown. Qualities for individual bases were not recorded, and no much larger clone is one base off. Including the terminal cysteine and phenylalanine, the CDR3 comprises 15 residues. Solely the CDR3 DNA is kept, with 45 bases framed from the first base. The CDR1 and CDR2 encoded by the germline V gene are MNHNS and SASEGT. V lost 0 bases and J lost 0 bases; the stretch between them is 8 bases long. This entry is derived from a study of cytomegalovirus exposure and HLA in healthy donors (dated by TCRdb to between 2016 and 2019). Turning to the overall study: According to an earlier analysis of a few hundred of the donors, 200 million or so T cells yielded some 120 million unique TCR beta sequences and approximately 280 Gb of sequence data. To study patterns of TCR occurrence, a later analysis re-analyzed previously published TCR beta repertoires from just over 650 donors and added high-resolution HLA genotyping. Donor age, sex, ethnicity and CMV serostatus were collected together with the repertoire data. Of the 350 to 400 genotyped donors, approximately 83% fell in the genetic ancestry cluster associated with self-reported Caucasian donors. To predict cytomegalovirus infection status, the study combined high-throughput TCR immunosequencing, statistical association of individual TCRs with disease status, and machine learning. An early release covering roughly 640 HLA-typed donors comprised about 300 gigabases of sequencing data and 85 million to 100 million unique TCR sequences. Both class I and class II loci were covered by HLA typing, at four-digit resolution. An earlier analysis of 587 of the donors applied high-throughput TCR beta sequencing to assess whether each TCR beta V gene segment acted as functional or pseudogenic. About 5 DR-DQ haplotypes were handled as single units for association and clustering, since linkage in the cohort was strong. The number of typed donors differed by locus: roughly 629-630 for A, B, C, DRB1 and DQB1; 500 to 550 for DQA1; approximately 600 for DPA1; and 450 to 480 for DPB1. Rather than using new phenotypic data, the later analysis identified candidate immune exposures from TCR beta sequences and from how often those sequences occurred across donors. The T cell repertoires of around 670 subjects were profiled by immunosequencing and related to cytomegalovirus serostatus. Along with the roughly 700-subject first cohort, a separate validation cohort of over a hundred different subjects was used. The aim of the study was to test whether cataloging public T cell receptors could identify signatures of past pathogen exposure. Every repertoire in the discovery cohort had been generated on one and the same sequencing platform. Genome-wide SNP genotypes for about three fifths of the roughly 700 donors were used in a later genetic analysis, which treated that subset as a discovery cohort. Among 398 genotyped donors of the cohort, an average of about 240,000 unique TCR beta nucleotide sequences were sequenced per donor, about a sixth of them non-productive. What the study reported, not specific to this receptor: In a later analysis, 16,951 TCR beta sequences were associated with specific HLA alleles at a false discovery rate of 0.05. In vitro tests confirmed that a few of the cytomegalovirus-associated TCR beta chains recognize cytomegalovirus antigens. In a later analysis, HLA-associated TCR beta chains were found to be more clonally expanded and to have lower generation probabilities than equally common non-associated chains. The sequencing pipeline was judged likely to have produced a cluster of highly shared sequence variants as a technical artifact. A later genetic analysis reported fewer N-insertions in productive TCRs among donors in an Asian-associated ancestry cluster than the roughly 620-donor mean. Strong co-occurrence of HLA alleles, especially DR and DQ, made assigning TCR associations to individual alleles difficult. In a later analysis, most CMV-associated TCR beta chains were found to appear HLA-restricted, with HLA associations seemingly driven largely by CMV exposure. Several of the top co-occurrence clusters appeared to be linked to parvovirus B19, influenza, CMV and Epstein-Barr virus, according to a later analysis. Roughly uniform sequencing depth across donors was assumed in presence/absence analyses, although this assumption may not hold. For the cohort, immune exposure information was limited to CMV serostatus. Broadly in line with IMGT annotations, most TCR beta V segments showed up in productive rearrangements about 87% or about 30% of the time in an earlier analysis of roughly 590 of the donors. The study gave a list of around 170 TCR beta chains associated with cytomegalovirus. Because HLA typing was unavailable for some donors at each locus, only the typed subset was used in association tests. Because the 87-base-pair reads could not distinguish some IMGT-functional V segments, including TRBV6-2 and TRBV6-3, those segments were excluded. Linkage disequilibrium might explain the correlated functional status among segregating V segments, but an unknown experimental factor could not be ruled out. Roughly 17 rarely observed V segments, including chromosome 9 orphons, were excluded from the earlier analysis of almost 600 of the donors because counts were too low. Most TCR sequences were observed very rarely across donors, whereas some public TCRs were present in many individuals. In both the original and validation cohorts, the classifier was reported to diagnose cytomegalovirus status with high specificity and sensitivity. The authors suggested that the approach could potentially be extended to other disease states and immunological phenotypes. A later analysis found that TCR association rates varied across HLA loci, with DRB1 alleles showing the most associated TCRs and HLA-C alleles the fewest. A further reported finding was that TCR beta sequences accurately predicted the HLA-A and HLA-B alleles for most subjects in the first cohort. Only TCR beta chains were sequenced in this cohort, and the absence of alpha or paired-chain data limited detectable features. An association between a missense DCLRE1C variant and V-gene and J-gene trimming of TCR beta chains was found in a later genetic analysis and replicated in an independent cohort.

The library was generated by the immunoSEQ multiplex PCR assay. For the multiplex PCR, a mixture combining 60 forward primers for TCR Vbeta segments and 13 reverse primers for TCR Jbeta segments was used. A multiplex PCR assay on genomic DNA amplified the CDR3 region of rearranged TCR beta genes. The Illumina HiSeq System was used to sequence the amplified TCR beta libraries as 87-base-pair reads. On the authors' methods: A later analysis tallied around 80 million unique TCR beta chains across the 640 or so repertoires, and about 10 million of those chains were shared by two or more donors. A nearest-neighbor algorithm error-corrected the raw reads and collapsed the reads into unique sequences, merging closely related sequences to remove PCR and sequencing errors. V, D and J gene segments were assigned by aligning CDR3 sequences to IMGT reference sequences. For a sequence to be retained, at least a six-nucleotide match to both a V gene segment and a J gene segment was required. A rearrangement counted as productive if the CDR3 had no stop codons and remained in frame with V and J, and every other rearrangement counted as non-productive. CDR3 was defined by IMGT convention, running from the second conserved V-encoded cysteine to the conserved J-encoded phenylalanine. In an earlier analysis of more than 550 of the donors, sequences lacking an unambiguous match to a single V gene segment were excluded. In an earlier analysis of 500 to 750 of the donors, V segments were called functional above 56.7% productive rearrangements and were called segregating when the between-donor standard deviation exceeded 5%. A statistical classification framework was built for diagnosing cytomegalovirus status from the catalog of TCR beta chain sequences. In a later analysis, V and J genes were assigned by comparing TCR nucleotide sequences against IMGT/GENE-DB human TR gene sequences. A later analysis assigned CDR3 sequences and most-parsimonious VDJ recombination scenarios with the TCRdist pipeline. In a later analysis, each TCR beta chain was defined by its CDR3 amino acid sequence together with its V-gene family, and reads without a unique V-gene family were excluded. A later analysis removed 550 to 700 highly shared, low-generation-probability nucleotide sequences to deal with suspected cross-contamination and a sequencing artifact. A later analysis calculated a clonal expansion index for each public chain from normalized within-repertoire ranks of inferred template counts. Generation probabilities in a later analysis came from a VDJ recombination model fitted to out-of-frame rearrangements, and those results were checked against IGoR. Hypergeometric tests were used in a later analysis to score TCR-TCR, TCR-HLA and TCR-CMV co-occurrence, with a repertoire-size bias correction applied to the TCR pairs. In a later analysis, false discovery rates were estimated by permuting HLA or CMV assignments 20 times. A later analysis grouped co-occurring TCRs with DBSCAN, adding TCRdist sequence similarity when clustering within HLA-allele-positive subsets. Repertoires with fewer than 30,000 or more than 120,000 public chains were left out of co-occurrence clustering, as were about 5 repertoires with anomalous nucleotide sharing. TCRdb mirrors the immuneACCESS table, restricted to in-frame sequences. Some clones are absent from its copies; in checked studies, under half trace to an unresolved V gene, and the reason for the others is unknown. For V, J and clone size, that table is used; D and trimming come from the DNA. Here the sample has roughly 100,000 clones; roughly 80% occur a single time. The ten largest account for roughly 2.5% of the sample.

The cohort was made up of approximately 700 healthy bone marrow donors. Cohort members were all nominally healthy when sampled, although unrecorded immune exposures were likely present. The donor was CMV seronegative and was included in the group of about 350 seronegative cohort members. Every donor gave a peripheral blood sample, and the peripheral blood mononuclear cells from that sample were used for TCR beta sequencing. The Qiagen DNeasy Blood Extraction Kit was used to extract genomic DNA from the blood cell samples. The clonotype originates from a man between 35 and 55 years old in good health and CMV-seronegative. The sequencing sample was made of PBMCs. Recombination connected TRBV6-1 to TRBJ2-5; TRBD1 might be the D gene, on 6 matching bases. The DNA is TGTGCCAGCAGTGAAGCGAGGGGGTACCAAGAGACCCAGTACTTC. This is translated as CASSEARGYQETQYF.